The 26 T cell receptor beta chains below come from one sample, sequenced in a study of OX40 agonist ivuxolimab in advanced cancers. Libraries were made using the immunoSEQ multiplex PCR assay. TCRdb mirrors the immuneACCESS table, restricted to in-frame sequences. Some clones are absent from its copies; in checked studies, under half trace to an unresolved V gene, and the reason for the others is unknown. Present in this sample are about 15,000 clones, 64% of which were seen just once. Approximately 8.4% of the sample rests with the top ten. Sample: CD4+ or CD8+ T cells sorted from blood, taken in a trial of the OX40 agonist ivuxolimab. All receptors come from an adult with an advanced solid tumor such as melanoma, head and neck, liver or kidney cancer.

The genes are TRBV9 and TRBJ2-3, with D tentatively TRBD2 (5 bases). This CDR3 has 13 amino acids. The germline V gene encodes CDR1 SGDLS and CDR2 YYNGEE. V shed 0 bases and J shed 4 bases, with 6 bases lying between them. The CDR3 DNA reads TGTGCCAGCAGCGTAGAACTAGCAGATACGCAGTATTTT. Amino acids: CASSVELADTQYF.

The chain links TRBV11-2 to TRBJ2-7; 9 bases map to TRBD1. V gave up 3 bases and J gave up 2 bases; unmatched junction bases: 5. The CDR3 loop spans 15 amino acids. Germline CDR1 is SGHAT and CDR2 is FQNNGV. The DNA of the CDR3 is TGTGCCAGCAGCTTCTCCGGGACAGGGCCCTACGAGCAGTACTTC. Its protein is CASSFSGTGPYEQYF. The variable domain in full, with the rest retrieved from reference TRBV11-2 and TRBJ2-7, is EAGVAQSPRYKIIEKRQSVAFWCNPISGHATLYWYQQILGQGPKLLIQFQNNGVVDDSQLPKDRFSAERLKGVDSTLKIQPAKLEDSAVYLCASSFSGTGPYEQYFGPGTRLTVT.

The CDR3 sequence is CASRITGGWDTQYF. Written as DNA, the CDR3 is TGTGCCAGCAGAATTACGGGGGGCTGGGATACGCAGTATTTT. The rearrangement uses TRBV13 and TRBJ2-3; a weak D match, TRBD2 (7 bases). Germline V gene lookup returns CDR1 PRHDT and CDR2 FYEKMQ (reference sequence). The ends were cut back, 6 bases at V and 6 bases at J, with 16 bases in the middle. The CDR3 extends over 14 amino acids.

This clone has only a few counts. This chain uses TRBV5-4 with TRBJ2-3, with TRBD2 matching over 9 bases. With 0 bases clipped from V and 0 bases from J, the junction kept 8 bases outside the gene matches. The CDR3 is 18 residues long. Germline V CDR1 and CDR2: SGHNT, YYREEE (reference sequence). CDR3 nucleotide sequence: TGTGCCAGCAGCTTGGGGCTAGCGGGGCCATTTAGCACAGATACGCAGTATTTT. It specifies CASSLGLAGPFSTDTQYF.

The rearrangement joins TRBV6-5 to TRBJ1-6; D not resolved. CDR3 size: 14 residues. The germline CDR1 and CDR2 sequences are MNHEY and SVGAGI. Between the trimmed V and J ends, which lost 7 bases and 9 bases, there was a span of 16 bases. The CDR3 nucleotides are TGTGCCAGCAAAGTCCTGTTAGAGGGTTCACCCCTCCACTTT. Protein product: CASKVLLEGSPLHF.

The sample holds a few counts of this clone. CDR3: CAISESRGSYNEQFF. CDR3 coding DNA: TGTGCCATCAGTGAGTCCAGGGGCTCCTACAATGAGCAGTTCTTC. The chain links TRBV10-3 to TRBJ2-1, with D possibly TRBD1 on 6 matching bases. The CDR3 runs to 15 residues. V dropped 0 bases and J dropped 0 bases, with 6 bases sitting between them. Germline values: CDR1 ENHRY, CDR2 SYGVKD.

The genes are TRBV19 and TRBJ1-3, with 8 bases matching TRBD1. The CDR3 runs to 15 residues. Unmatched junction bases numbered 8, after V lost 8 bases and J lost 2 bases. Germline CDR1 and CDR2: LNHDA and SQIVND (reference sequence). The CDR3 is CASSISGGTGNTIYF. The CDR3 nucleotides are TGTGCCAGTTCGATCTCAGGGGGCACTGGAAACACCATATATTTT.

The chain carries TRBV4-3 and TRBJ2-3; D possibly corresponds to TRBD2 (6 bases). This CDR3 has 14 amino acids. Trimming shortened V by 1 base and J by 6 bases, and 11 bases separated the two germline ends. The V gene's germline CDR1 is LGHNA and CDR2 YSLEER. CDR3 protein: CASSQVRLADTQYF. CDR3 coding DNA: TGCGCCAGCAGCCAAGTCCGGCTAGCGGATACGCAGTATTTT.

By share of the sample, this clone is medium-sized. DNA for the CDR3: TGTGCCAGTAGTATAGGGGCAGGGGATCTCTACGAGCAGTACTTC. Amino acids: CASSIGAGDLYEQYF. The chain employs TRBV19 and TRBJ2-7; D perhaps matches TRBD1 (6 bases). This CDR3 has 15 amino acids. The V end was cut by 1 base, the J end by 3 bases, with 13 bases between. CDR1 and CDR2 from the germline V gene are LNHDA and SQIVND (reference sequence).

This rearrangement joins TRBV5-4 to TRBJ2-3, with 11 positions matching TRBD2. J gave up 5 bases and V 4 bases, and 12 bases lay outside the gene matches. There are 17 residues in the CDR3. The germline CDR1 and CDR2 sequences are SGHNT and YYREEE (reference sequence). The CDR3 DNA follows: TGTGCCAGCAGCCCCGGTGGGCCTAGCGGGGGGAAAGATACGCAGTATTTT. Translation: CASSPGGPSGGKDTQYF.

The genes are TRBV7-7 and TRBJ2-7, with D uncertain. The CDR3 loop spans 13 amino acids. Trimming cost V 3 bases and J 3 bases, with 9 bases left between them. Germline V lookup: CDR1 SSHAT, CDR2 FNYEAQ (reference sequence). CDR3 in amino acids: CASSLAVGYEQYF. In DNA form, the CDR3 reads TGTGCCAGCAGCTTGGCTGTGGGCTACGAGCAGTACTTC.

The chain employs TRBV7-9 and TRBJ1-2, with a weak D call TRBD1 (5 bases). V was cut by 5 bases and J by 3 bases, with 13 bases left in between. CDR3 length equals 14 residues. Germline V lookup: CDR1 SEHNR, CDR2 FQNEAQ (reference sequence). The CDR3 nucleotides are TGTGCCAGCAGCCCGGTCGCGGGGGACTATGGCTACACCTTC. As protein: CASSPVAGDYGYTF. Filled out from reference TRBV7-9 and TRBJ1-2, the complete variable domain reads DTGVSQNPRHKITKRGQNVTFRCDPISEHNRLYWYRQTLGQGPEFLTYFQNEAQLEKSRLLSDRFSAERPKGSFSTLEIQRTEQGDSAMYLCASSPVAGDYGYTFGSGTRLTVV.

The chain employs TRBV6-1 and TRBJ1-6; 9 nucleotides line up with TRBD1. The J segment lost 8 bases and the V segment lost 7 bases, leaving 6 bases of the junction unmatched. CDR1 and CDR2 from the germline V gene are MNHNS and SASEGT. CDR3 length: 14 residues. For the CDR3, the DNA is TGTGCCAGCACCCCGGGACAGGGTTATTCACCCCTCCACTTT. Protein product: CASTPGQGYSPLHF.

CDR3 protein: CASSIGDSYYGYTF. The DNA of the CDR3 is TGTGCCAGTAGTATAGGGGACAGCTACTATGGCTACACCTTC. This chain joins TRBV19 and TRBJ1-2; 7 bases line up with TRBD1. The CDR3 has 14 amino acids. Germline V gene lookup returns CDR1 LNHDA and CDR2 SQIVND (reference sequence). Germline trimming cut 1 base from V and 3 bases from J; bases unmatched to any gene: 2.

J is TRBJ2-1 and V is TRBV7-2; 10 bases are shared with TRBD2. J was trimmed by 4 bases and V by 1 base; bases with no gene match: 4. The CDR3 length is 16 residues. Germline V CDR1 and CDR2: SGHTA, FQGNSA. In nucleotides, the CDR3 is TGTGCCAGCAGCTTAGGGAGCGGGGGGGCTTACAATGAGCAGTTCTTC. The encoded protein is CASSLGSGGAYNEQFF.

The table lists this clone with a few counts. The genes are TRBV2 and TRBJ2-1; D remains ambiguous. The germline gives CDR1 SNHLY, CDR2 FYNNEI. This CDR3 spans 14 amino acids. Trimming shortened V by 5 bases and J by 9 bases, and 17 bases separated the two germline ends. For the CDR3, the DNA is TGTGCCAGCAGTAGTGGACGACCCTGGCCTGAGCAGTTCTTC. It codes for CASSSGRPWPEQFF.

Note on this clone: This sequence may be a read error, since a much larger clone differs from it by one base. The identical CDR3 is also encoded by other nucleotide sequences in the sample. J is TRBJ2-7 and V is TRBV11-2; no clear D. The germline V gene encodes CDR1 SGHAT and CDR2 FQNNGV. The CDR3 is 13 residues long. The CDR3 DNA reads TGTGCCAGCAGCTTCCGACCCCTCGACGAGCAGTACTTT. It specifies CASSFRPLDEQYF.

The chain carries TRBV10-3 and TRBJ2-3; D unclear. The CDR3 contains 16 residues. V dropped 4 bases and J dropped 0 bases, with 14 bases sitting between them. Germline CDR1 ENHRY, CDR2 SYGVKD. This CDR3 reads CAISVLVATSTDTQYF. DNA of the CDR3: TGTGCCATCAGTGTACTGGTCGCGACTAGCACAGATACGCAGTATTTT.

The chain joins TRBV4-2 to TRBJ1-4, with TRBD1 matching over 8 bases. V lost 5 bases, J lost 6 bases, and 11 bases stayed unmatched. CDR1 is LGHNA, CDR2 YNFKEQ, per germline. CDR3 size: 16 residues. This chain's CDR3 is CASSFDRGLVDEKLFF. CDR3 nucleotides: TGTGCCAGCAGCTTCGACAGGGGTCTCGTTGATGAAAAACTGTTTTTT.

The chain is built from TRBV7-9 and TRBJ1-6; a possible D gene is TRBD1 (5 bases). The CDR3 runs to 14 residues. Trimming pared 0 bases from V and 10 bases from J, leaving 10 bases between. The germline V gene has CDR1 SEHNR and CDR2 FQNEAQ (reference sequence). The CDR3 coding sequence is TGTGCCAGCAGCTTAGCCAGGGAGATCTCACCCCTCCACTTT. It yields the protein CASSLAREISPLHF.

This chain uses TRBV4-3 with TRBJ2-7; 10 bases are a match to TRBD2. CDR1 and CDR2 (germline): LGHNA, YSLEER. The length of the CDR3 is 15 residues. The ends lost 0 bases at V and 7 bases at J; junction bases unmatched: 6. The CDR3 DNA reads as TGCGCCAGCAGCCAAGATAGAGCGGGGGGGCGGGAGCAGTACTTC. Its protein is CASSQDRAGGREQYF.

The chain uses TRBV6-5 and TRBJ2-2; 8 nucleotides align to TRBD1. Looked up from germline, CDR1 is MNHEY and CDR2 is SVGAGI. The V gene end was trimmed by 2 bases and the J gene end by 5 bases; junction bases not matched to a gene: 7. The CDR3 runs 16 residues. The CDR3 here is CASSYAGQGGTGELFF. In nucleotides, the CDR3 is TGTGCCAGCAGTTACGCCGGACAGGGTGGAACCGGGGAGCTGTTTTTT.

Written as DNA, the CDR3 is TGTGCCAGCAACCTTGGACAGGGCTATGGCTACACCTTC. Protein product: CASNLGQGYGYTF. This chain joins TRBV6-6 and TRBJ1-2; TRBD1 aligns across 8 bases. CDR3 length equals 13 residues. Germline V gene data show CDR1 as MNHNY and CDR2 as SVGAGI (reference sequence). Trimming at V came to 7 bases and at J to 4 bases, leaving 5 bases not matched to a gene.

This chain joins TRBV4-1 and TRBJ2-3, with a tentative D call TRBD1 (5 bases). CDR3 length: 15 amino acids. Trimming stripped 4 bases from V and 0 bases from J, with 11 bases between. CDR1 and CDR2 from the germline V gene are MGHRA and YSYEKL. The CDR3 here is CASSPRQKSTDTQYF. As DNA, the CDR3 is TGCGCCAGCAGCCCGAGACAGAAGAGCACAGATACGCAGTATTTT.

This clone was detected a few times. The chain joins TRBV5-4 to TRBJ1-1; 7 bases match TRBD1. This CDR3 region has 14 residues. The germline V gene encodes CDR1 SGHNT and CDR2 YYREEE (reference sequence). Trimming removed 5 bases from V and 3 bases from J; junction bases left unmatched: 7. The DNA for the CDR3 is TGTGCCAGCAGTTATGGGACAGCCCACACTGAAGCTTTCTTT. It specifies CASSYGTAHTEAFF.

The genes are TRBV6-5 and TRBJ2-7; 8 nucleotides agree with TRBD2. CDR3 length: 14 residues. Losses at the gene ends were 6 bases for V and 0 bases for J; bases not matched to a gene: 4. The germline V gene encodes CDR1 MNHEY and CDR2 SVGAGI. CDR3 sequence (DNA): TGTGCCAGCAGCCTTAGCGGGGACTCCTACGAGCAGTACTTC. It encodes CASSLSGDSYEQYF.